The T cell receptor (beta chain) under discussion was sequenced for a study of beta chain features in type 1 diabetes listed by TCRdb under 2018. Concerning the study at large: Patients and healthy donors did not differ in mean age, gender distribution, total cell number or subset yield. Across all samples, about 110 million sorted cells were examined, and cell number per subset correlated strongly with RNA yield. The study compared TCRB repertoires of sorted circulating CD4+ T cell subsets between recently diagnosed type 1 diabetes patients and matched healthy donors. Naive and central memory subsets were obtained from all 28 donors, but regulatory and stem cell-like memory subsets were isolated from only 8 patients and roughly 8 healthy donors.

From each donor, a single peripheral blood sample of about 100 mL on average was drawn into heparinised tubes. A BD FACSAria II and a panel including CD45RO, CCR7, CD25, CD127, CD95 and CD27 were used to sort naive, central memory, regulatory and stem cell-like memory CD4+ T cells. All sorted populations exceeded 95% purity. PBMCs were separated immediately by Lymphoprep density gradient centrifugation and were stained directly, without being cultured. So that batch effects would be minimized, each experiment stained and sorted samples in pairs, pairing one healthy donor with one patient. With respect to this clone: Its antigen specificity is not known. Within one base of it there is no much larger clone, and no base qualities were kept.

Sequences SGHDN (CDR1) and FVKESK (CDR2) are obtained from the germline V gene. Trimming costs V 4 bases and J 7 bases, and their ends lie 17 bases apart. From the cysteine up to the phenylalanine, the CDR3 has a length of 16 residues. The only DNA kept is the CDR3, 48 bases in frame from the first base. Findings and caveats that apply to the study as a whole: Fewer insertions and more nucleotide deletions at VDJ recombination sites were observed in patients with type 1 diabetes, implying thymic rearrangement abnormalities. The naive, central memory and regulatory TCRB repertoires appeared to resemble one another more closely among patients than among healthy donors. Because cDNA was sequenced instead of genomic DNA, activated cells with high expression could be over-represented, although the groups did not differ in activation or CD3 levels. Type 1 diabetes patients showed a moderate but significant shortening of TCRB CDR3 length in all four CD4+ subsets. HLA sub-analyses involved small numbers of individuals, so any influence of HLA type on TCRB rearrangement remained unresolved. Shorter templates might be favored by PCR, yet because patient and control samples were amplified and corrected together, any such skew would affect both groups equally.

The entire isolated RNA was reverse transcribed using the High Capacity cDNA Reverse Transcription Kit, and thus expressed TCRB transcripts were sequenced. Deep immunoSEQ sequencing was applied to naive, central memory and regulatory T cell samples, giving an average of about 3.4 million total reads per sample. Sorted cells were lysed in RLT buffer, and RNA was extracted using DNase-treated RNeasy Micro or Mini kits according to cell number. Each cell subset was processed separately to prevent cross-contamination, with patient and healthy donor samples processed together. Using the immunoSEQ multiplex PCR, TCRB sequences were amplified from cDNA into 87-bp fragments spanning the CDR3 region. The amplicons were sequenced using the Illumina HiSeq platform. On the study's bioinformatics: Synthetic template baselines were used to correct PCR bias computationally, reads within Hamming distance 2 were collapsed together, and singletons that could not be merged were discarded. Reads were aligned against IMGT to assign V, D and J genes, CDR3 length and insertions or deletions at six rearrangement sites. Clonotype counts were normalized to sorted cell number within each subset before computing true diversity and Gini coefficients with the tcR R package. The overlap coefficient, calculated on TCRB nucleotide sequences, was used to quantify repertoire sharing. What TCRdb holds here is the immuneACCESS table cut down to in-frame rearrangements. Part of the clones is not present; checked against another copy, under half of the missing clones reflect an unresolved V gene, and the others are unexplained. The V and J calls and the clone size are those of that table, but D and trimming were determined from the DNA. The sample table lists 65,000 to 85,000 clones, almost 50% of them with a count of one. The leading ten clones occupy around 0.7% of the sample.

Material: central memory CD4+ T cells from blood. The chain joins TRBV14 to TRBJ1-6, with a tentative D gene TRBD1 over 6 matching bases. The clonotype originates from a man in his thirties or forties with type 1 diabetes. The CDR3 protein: CASSLHGQTKNSPLHF. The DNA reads TGTGCCAGCAGCCTTCATGGACAGACTAAGAATTCACCCCTCCACTTT.